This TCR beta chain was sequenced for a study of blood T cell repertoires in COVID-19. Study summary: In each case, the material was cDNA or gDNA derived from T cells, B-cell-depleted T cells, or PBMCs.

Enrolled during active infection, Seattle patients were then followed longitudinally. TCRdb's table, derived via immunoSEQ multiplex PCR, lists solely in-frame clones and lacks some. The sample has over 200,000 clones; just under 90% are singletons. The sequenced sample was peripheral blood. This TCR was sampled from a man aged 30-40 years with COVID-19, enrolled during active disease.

The CDR3 bases are TGTGCCAGCAGCCGAACGGGCGGGCTCGGAGAAAAACTGTTTTTT. Encoded protein: CASSRTGGLGEKLFF. The chain recombines TRBV11-3 with TRBJ1-4; D remains unclear. The CDR3 has 15 residues. V lost 5 bases to trimming and J lost 8 bases, with 18 bases between them. The germline V gene has CDR1 SGHNT and CDR2 YENEEA.